A selection of T cell receptor beta chains follows, all from one sample in a study of cytomegalovirus exposure and HLA in healthy donors. TCRdb's copy holds only in-frame clones and misses some; the assay was immunoSEQ multiplex PCR. This sample has 75,000 to 95,000 clones, with 96% found just once. Sequenced: PBMCs. Receptor source: a man between 18 and 35 years old in good health and CMV-seronegative. CDR3s include the opening cysteine and the closing phenylalanine or tryptophan. D genes are given only for firm matches. Clone size, where shown, is once, few, many, or a class for clones that have expanded.

j_gene: TRBJ1-2
d_gene: NA
abundance: NA
v_gene: TRBV6-5
CDR3aa: CASSRTSANYGYTF
CDR3nt: TGTGCCAGCAGTCGGACATCCGCTAACTATGGCTACACCTTC

j_gene: TRBJ1-1
d_gene: NA
abundance: NA
v_gene: TRBV7-2
CDR3aa: CASSPSRLTEAFF
CDR3nt: TGTGCCAGCAGCCCTTCCCGTCTCACTGAAGCTTTCTTT

j_gene: TRBJ2-2
d_gene: TRBD1
abundance: NA
v_gene: TRBV15
CDR3aa: CATSSRGPGELFF
CDR3nt: TGTGCCACCAGCAGTAGGGGGCCCGGGGAGCTGTTTTTT

j_gene: TRBJ2-5
d_gene: TRBD2
abundance: NA
v_gene: TRBV5-1
CDR3aa: CASSLEGTRGIQETQYF
CDR3nt: TGCGCCAGCAGCTTGGAAGGGACTAGGGGAATCCAAGAGACCCAGTACTTC

j_gene: TRBJ2-5
d_gene: NA
abundance: once
v_gene: TRBV27
CDR3aa: CASSLSGLLRETQYF
CDR3nt: TGTGCCAGCAGTTTATCGGGCCTATTAAGAGAGACCCAGTACTTC

j_gene: TRBJ2-7
d_gene: TRBD1
abundance: NA
v_gene: TRBV19
CDR3aa: CASSGTGASYEQYF
CDR3nt: TGTGCCAGTAGCGGGACAGGCGCTTCCTACGAGCAGTACTTC

j_gene: TRBJ2-4
d_gene: NA
abundance: NA
v_gene: TRBV7-9
CDR3aa: CASSRPGALAKNIQYF
CDR3nt: TGTGCCAGCAGCCGGCCGGGAGCGTTAGCCAAAAACATTCAGTACTTC

j_gene: TRBJ2-1
d_gene: TRBD2
abundance: NA
v_gene: TRBV9
CDR3aa: CASMSGTYNEQFF
CDR3nt: TGTGCCAGCATGAGCGGGACTTACAATGAGCAGTTCTTC

j_gene: TRBJ1-2
d_gene: NA
abundance: NA
v_gene: TRBV27
CDR3aa: CASSLKGFANYGYTF
CDR3nt: TGTGCCAGCAGTTTGAAGGGGTTCGCTAACTATGGCTACACCTTC

j_gene: TRBJ2-5
d_gene: NA
abundance: NA
v_gene: TRBV7-9
CDR3aa: CASSLASLILWLETQYF
CDR3nt: TGTGCCAGCAGCTTAGCCTCCCTAATTCTCTGGTTAGAGACCCAGTACTTC

j_gene: TRBJ1-4
d_gene: TRBD1
abundance: few
v_gene: TRBV13
CDR3aa: CASSTRQGEEKLFF
CDR3nt: TGTGCCAGCAGCACGAGGCAGGGGGAGGAAAAACTGTTTTTT

j_gene: TRBJ1-1
d_gene: NA
abundance: NA
v_gene: TRBV29-1
CDR3aa: CSVARTEAFF
CDR3nt: TGCAGCGTTGCCAGGACAGAAGCTTTCTTT

j_gene: TRBJ2-1
d_gene: TRBD2
abundance: NA
v_gene: TRBV19
CDR3aa: CASSIGRENGWWAGGSYNEQFF
CDR3nt: TGTGCCAGTAGTATAGGAAGGGAAAATGGTTGGTGGGCGGGAGGGTCCTACAATGAGCAGTTCTTC

j_gene: TRBJ2-5
d_gene: TRBD2
abundance: NA
v_gene: TRBV11-2
CDR3aa: CASSLGAGAGETQYF
CDR3nt: TGTGCCAGCAGCTTAGGGGCGGGAGCTGGAGAGACCCAGTACTTC

j_gene: TRBJ1-4
d_gene: NA
abundance: NA
v_gene: TRBV7-8
CDR3aa: CASSLDYNEKLFF
CDR3nt: TGTGCCAGCAGCTTAGACTATAATGAAAAACTGTTTTTT

j_gene: TRBJ2-3
d_gene: NA
abundance: NA
v_gene: TRBV28
CDR3aa: CASSLRTSSLSTDTQYF
CDR3nt: TGTGCCAGCAGTTTACGAACTAGCAGCCTTAGCACAGATACGCAGTATTTT

j_gene: TRBJ2-2
d_gene: TRBD2
abundance: NA
v_gene: TRBV5-4
CDR3aa: CASSPGLAGLTGELFF
CDR3nt: TGTGCCAGCAGCCCGGGACTAGCGGGACTCACCGGGGAGCTGTTTTTT

j_gene: TRBJ2-3
d_gene: NA
abundance: NA
v_gene: TRBV29-1
CDR3aa: CSVQGEDRGTDTQYF
CDR3nt: TGCAGCGTCCAGGGGGAGGACCGAGGGACAGATACGCAGTATTTT

j_gene: TRBJ2-3
d_gene: NA
abundance: NA
v_gene: TRBV28
CDR3aa: CASSWPTDTQYF
CDR3nt: TGTGCCAGCAGTTGGCCCACAGATACGCAGTATTTT

j_gene: TRBJ2-6
d_gene: NA
abundance: NA
v_gene: TRBV6-5
CDR3aa: CASTPGIAGANVLTF
CDR3nt: TGTGCCAGTACTCCAGGGATAGCTGGGGCCAACGTCCTGACTTTC

j_gene: TRBJ2-5
d_gene: TRBD2
abundance: NA
v_gene: TRBV28
CDR3aa: CASSFQTSGPQETQYF
CDR3nt: TGTGCCAGCAGTTTCCAGACTAGCGGGCCACAAGAGACCCAGTACTTC

j_gene: TRBJ1-1
d_gene: TRBD1
abundance: NA
v_gene: TRBV14
CDR3aa: CASSHVGRGGQGFREAFF
CDR3nt: TGTGCCAGCAGCCACGTGGGGCGGGGGGGACAGGGGTTTAGGGAAGCTTTCTTT

j_gene: TRBJ2-3
d_gene: NA
abundance: NA
v_gene: TRBV4-1
CDR3aa: CASSRVSGTDTQYF
CDR3nt: TGCGCCAGCAGCCGGGTAAGCGGCACAGATACGCAGTATTTT

j_gene: TRBJ1-4
d_gene: NA
abundance: NA
v_gene: TRBV11-1
CDR3aa: CASSLVREEKLFF
CDR3nt: TGTGCCAGCAGCTTAGTCAGGGAAGAAAAACTGTTTTTT

j_gene: TRBJ2-3
d_gene: TRBD2
abundance: NA
v_gene: TRBV5-4
CDR3aa: CASSFGGGPSTDTQYF
CDR3nt: TGTGCCAGCAGCTTTGGGGGAGGGCCCTCGACAGATACGCAGTATTTT

j_gene: TRBJ1-1
d_gene: NA
abundance: NA
v_gene: TRBV6-5
CDR3aa: CASSNGGQAFF
CDR3nt: TGTGCCAGCAGTAATGGGGGCCAAGCTTTCTTT

j_gene: TRBJ1-2
d_gene: TRBD1
abundance: NA
v_gene: TRBV7-8
CDR3aa: CASSETGDYGYTF
CDR3nt: TGTGCCAGCAGCGAAACAGGGGATTATGGCTACACCTTC

j_gene: TRBJ2-1
d_gene: NA
abundance: NA
v_gene: TRBV5-1
CDR3aa: CASSSYEDEQFF
CDR3nt: TGCGCCAGCAGTTCCTACGAGGATGAGCAGTTCTTC

j_gene: TRBJ2-7
d_gene: NA
abundance: NA
v_gene: TRBV4-1
CDR3aa: CASSQVQAATYEQYF
CDR3nt: TGCGCCAGCAGCCAAGTTCAAGCGGCGACCTACGAGCAGTACTTC

j_gene: TRBJ1-1
d_gene: NA
abundance: NA
v_gene: TRBV27
CDR3aa: CASRVRALPGTEAFF
CDR3nt: TGTGCCAGCAGGGTCAGGGCTCTCCCGGGCACTGAAGCTTTCTTT

j_gene: TRBJ2-1
d_gene: NA
abundance: NA
v_gene: TRBV6-5
CDR3aa: CASSYRAGDYNEQFF
CDR3nt: TGTGCCAGCAGTTACCGGGCAGGGGACTACAATGAGCAGTTCTTC

j_gene: TRBJ2-5
d_gene: TRBD2
abundance: NA
v_gene: TRBV5-4
CDR3aa: CASAGAMAETQYF
CDR3nt: TGTGCCAGCGCGGGAGCGATGGCCGAGACCCAGTACTTC

j_gene: TRBJ2-7
d_gene: NA
abundance: NA
v_gene: TRBV2
CDR3aa: CASTLQVGEQYF
CDR3nt: TGTGCCAGCACCCTACAGGTCGGCGAGCAGTACTTC

j_gene: TRBJ2-7
d_gene: NA
abundance: NA
v_gene: TRBV27
CDR3aa: CASSFRGRPYEQYF
CDR3nt: TGTGCCAGCAGTTTCAGGGGAAGGCCCTACGAGCAGTACTTC

j_gene: TRBJ2-1
d_gene: NA
abundance: NA
v_gene: TRBV5-4
CDR3aa: CASSGGYGGSYNEQFF
CDR3nt: TGTGCCAGCAGCGGAGGCTACGGGGGTTCCTACAATGAGCAGTTCTTC

j_gene: TRBJ2-1
d_gene: NA
abundance: NA
v_gene: TRBV9
CDR3aa: CASSGHKGSNNEQFF
CDR3nt: TGTGCCAGCAGCGGACACAAAGGATCTAACAATGAGCAGTTCTTC

j_gene: TRBJ2-5
d_gene: TRBD2
abundance: NA
v_gene: TRBV25-1
CDR3aa: CASSEYLAGGQETQYF
CDR3nt: TGTGCCAGCAGTGAATACCTAGCGGGAGGCCAAGAGACCCAGTACTTC

j_gene: TRBJ1-2
d_gene: NA
abundance: NA
v_gene: TRBV13
CDR3aa: CASSLTLLGTPNYGYTF
CDR3nt: TGTGCCAGCAGCTTAACCCTTCTAGGGACACCAAACTATGGCTACACCTTC

j_gene: TRBJ2-1
d_gene: NA
abundance: NA
v_gene: TRBV11-2
CDR3aa: CASSLPWAGSENEQFF
CDR3nt: TGTGCCAGCAGCTTGCCTTGGGCGGGATCTGAAAATGAGCAGTTCTTC

j_gene: TRBJ2-1
d_gene: TRBD2
abundance: NA
v_gene: TRBV25-1
CDR3aa: CASSRLAEPNEQFF
CDR3nt: TGTGCCAGCAGCAGACTAGCGGAACCAAATGAGCAGTTCTTC

j_gene: TRBJ1-1
d_gene: TRBD1
abundance: NA
v_gene: TRBV30
CDR3aa: CACRRTGNTEAFF
CDR3nt: TGTGCCTGCCGTCGGACAGGGAACACTGAAGCTTTCTTT

j_gene: TRBJ1-1
d_gene: TRBD1
abundance: NA
v_gene: TRBV7-6
CDR3aa: CASSQRTGGLNTEAFF
CDR3nt: TGTGCCAGCAGCCAGAGGACAGGGGGACTGAACACTGAAGCTTTCTTT